These 3 T cell receptor beta chains originate from one sample sequenced in a study of blood T cell repertoires in COVID-19. Assay used: immunoSEQ multiplex PCR; TCRdb lists only in-frame clones, some missing. The sample lists around 25,000 clones, roughly nine tenths occurring once. Sequences were obtained from peripheral blood. The receptors were gathered from a woman aged 70 to 79 with active COVID-19.

The sample holds one count of this clone. The rearrangement joins TRBV3-1 (or the pseudogene TRBV3-2) to TRBJ2-7; possible D gene TRBD1, 5 bases. The CDR3 spans 14 residues. Germline values: CDR1 LGHDT, CDR2 YNNKEL (reference sequence). V gave up 1 base and J gave up 4 bases, with 11 bases separating them. The CDR3 DNA sequence: TGTGCCAGCAGCCAAGGGACACCGAATTACGAGCAGTACTTC. It encodes CASSQGTPNYEQYF.

J is TRBJ2-7 and V is TRBV5-6; D uncertain. V dropped 2 bases and J dropped 7 bases, with 10 bases sitting between them. CDR1 is SGHDT and CDR2 is YYEEEE in the germline V gene. This CDR3 comprises 12 residues. The CDR3 DNA follows: TGTGCCAGCAGCTTCAGGATTGGGGAGCAGTACTTC. Translation gives CASSFRIGEQYF.

This chain connects TRBV6-5 to TRBJ1-3; no reliable D call. The ends were cut back, 2 bases at V and 0 bases at J, with 11 bases in the middle. The CDR3 length is 16 residues. The germline gives CDR1 MNHEY, CDR2 SVGAGI. This CDR3 is CASSYGQAGSGNTIYF. The CDR3 nucleotides read TGTGCCAGCAGTTACGGGCAGGCCGGCTCTGGAAACACCATATATTTT.